Listed here is a single TCR beta chain. Looked up from germline, CDR1 is KGHSH and CDR2 is LQKENI. V shed 0 bases and J shed 3 bases, with 5 bases lying between them. The CDR3 has 13 residues. This record comes from a study of cytomegalovirus exposure and HLA in healthy donors. Clones were read by immunoSEQ multiplex PCR, and TCRdb kept only the in-frame ones, dropping some. The sample contains under 250,000 clones, about 87% of which appear only once. Sequencing used PBMCs. This TCR came from a man between 18 and 35 years old in good health and CMV-seronegative. The chain recombines TRBV18 with TRBJ2-5; D unclear. This CDR3 reads CASSPPGEETQYF. CDR3 bases: TGTGCCAGCTCACCACCGGGCGAAGAGACCCAGTACTTC.